This TCR beta chain comes out of a study of vaccination and CD4 T cells after COVID-19. Study-level information: Convalescent cases comprised 9 or 10 mild and one severe, all SARS-CoV-2 positive by nasal swab PCR.

Documented treatment: roughly 10-day PBMC culture with coronavirus spike peptide pools or control peptides (ViraFEST assay). After expanding antigen-specific T cells with peptide pools, ViraFEST sequenced their TCRs. Once obtained from cultured CD4+ T cells, the DNA was sequenced using the Oncomine TCR Beta short-read assay. Genomic DNA was isolated from CD4+ T cells that had been cultured. TCRdb reanalysed the PCR reads using MiXCR and keeps one entry per CDR3 protein. The top ten clones hold over 7% of a sample with under 20,000 distinct CDR3 sequences, approximately 53% of them seen once. This clonotype was observed a handful of times. What it binds is unknown. Trimming removed 4 bases at V and 2 bases at J, with 13 bases between. The CDR3 is 15 amino acids. CDR1 is MNHEY, CDR2 SMNVEV, per germline (reference sequence).

The TCR originated in a human donor who had recovered from COVID-19. The V and J genes are TRBV27 and TRBJ2-3; a possible D gene is TRBD1 (6 bases). This specimen was CD4+ T cells from blood, cultured in vitro, taken before SARS-CoV-2 vaccination. The CDR3 coding sequence is TGTGCCAGCAGTTCCAAGGACAGTACCACAGATACGCAGTATTTT. It codes for CASSSKDSTTDTQYF.